The sequence of this T cell receptor (beta chain) was determined in a study of T-cell reconstitution after alpha-beta-depleted transplantation in children. Overall study results and limits: Surviving recipient cells, namely T cells and thymic progenitors, were the source of high day-60 TCRbeta diversity in some patients. Fresh T-cell production supplied most of the T-cell counts and diversity seen one year after transplant. By about two months after transplant, alpha-beta T cells reportedly arose from several hundred graft clones that had expanded.

V dropped 0 bases and J dropped 5 bases, with 12 bases sitting between them. The V gene's germline CDR1 is SGDLS and CDR2 YYNGEE. CDR3 length: 14 residues. The authors prepared the TCRbeta library with unique molecular identifiers. TCRdb reprocessed the PCR reads via MiXCR and lists one record per CDR3 protein. The table lists 440,000 or so distinct CDR3 sequences, approximately 42% of them singletons. The sample holds many counts of this clonotype. Its cognate antigen is unknown. The TCR sequence derives from a girl aged 2-15 years with aplastic anemia, due to receive a stem cell transplant. Sequenced here: PBMCs, sampled before TCRalphabeta/CD19-depleted stem cell transplant. This chain connects TRBV9 to TRBJ2-7; D not resolved. The CDR3 nucleotides are TGTGCCAGCAGCGTAGAGGCGGTGCAGGACGAGCAGTACTTC. Its protein product is CASSVEAVQDEQYF.